This T cell receptor beta chain was obtained from a study of blood T cell repertoires in COVID-19. Overall study context: The United States, Italy and Spain provided the acute and convalescent COVID-19 samples. PBMCs, B-cell-depleted T cells, or T cells provided the cDNA or gDNA that made up the material.

This clone showed up just once. CDR1 is DFQATT, CDR2 SNEGSKA, per germline (reference sequence). The CDR3 is 14 residues long. J was trimmed by 6 bases and V by 3 bases; bases with no gene match: 9. Under the authors' procedure: Reference gene primer amplification in the assay estimated nucleated cell counts. Using immunoSEQ multiplex PCR, the repertoire was profiled, and TCRdb retains in-frame clones only, with some absent. V and J calls and clone size are as listed in that table; D and trimming were resolved from the DNA. Of about 200,000 clones in the sample, about 81% are singletons; the top ten hold 8% to 10%. In Seattle, patients joined the study during active infection and were tracked longitudinally.

The chain has TRBV20-1 and TRBJ2-7, with TRBD1 identical over 9 bases. Sequencing was done on a sample of peripheral blood. This sequence originates from a woman of 80 years or more with COVID-19, enrolled during active disease. In DNA, the CDR3 is TGCAGTGCTAGTCCCGGGACAGGGTCGGGCGAGCAGTACTTC. This gives the protein CSASPGTGSGEQYF.